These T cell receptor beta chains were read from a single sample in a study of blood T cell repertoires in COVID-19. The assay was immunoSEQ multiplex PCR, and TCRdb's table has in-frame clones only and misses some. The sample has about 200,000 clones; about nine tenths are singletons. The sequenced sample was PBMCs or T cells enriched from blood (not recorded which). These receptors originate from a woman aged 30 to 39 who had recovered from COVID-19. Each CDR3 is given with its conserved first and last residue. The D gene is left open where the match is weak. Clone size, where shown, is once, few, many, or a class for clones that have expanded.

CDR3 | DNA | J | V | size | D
CASSPGLAGGISTDTQYF | TGTGCCAGCAGCCCGGGACTAGCGGGAGGGATATCCACAGATACGCAGTATTTT | TRBJ2-3 | TRBV7-2 | once | TRBD2
CASSLPGQGQNTEAFF | TGTGCCAGCAGCCTGCCGGGACAGGGACAGAACACTGAAGCTTTCTTT | TRBJ1-1 | TRBV11-2 | NA | TRBD1
CASSLGRENTEAFF | TGTGCCAGCAGCTTGGGGAGGGAGAACACTGAAGCTTTCTTT | TRBJ1-1 | TRBV5-4 | NA | NA
CASSPPWGVTEAFF | TGTGCCAGCAGCCCACCATGGGGAGTCACTGAAGCTTTCTTT | TRBJ1-1 | TRBV6-5 | NA | NA
CASSFRGGQRSYGYTF | TGCGCCAGCAGCTTCAGAGGGGGACAGAGATCTTATGGCTACACCTTC | TRBJ1-2 | TRBV4-1 | once | TRBD1
CATSETGQGSNQPQHF | TGTGCCACCAGTGAAACGGGACAGGGTAGCAATCAGCCCCAGCATTTT | TRBJ1-5 | TRBV24-1 | NA | TRBD1
CASSPNLRSSYEQYF | TGTGCCAGCAGCCCAAACCTAAGGAGCTCCTACGAGCAGTACTTC | TRBJ2-7 | TRBV7-2 | NA | NA
CATSDAGLAGGKQFF | TGTGCCACCAGTGACGCAGGACTAGCGGGAGGCAAGCAGTTCTTC | TRBJ2-1 | TRBV24-1 | NA | TRBD2
CATSDPEAGLETQYF | TGTGCCACCAGTGACCCCGAAGCGGGACTAGAGACCCAGTACTTC | TRBJ2-5 | TRBV24-1 | NA | TRBD2
CASSPQGSPGELFF | TGTGCCAGTAGTCCACAGGGGTCGCCCGGGGAGCTGTTTTTT | TRBJ2-2 | TRBV19 | NA | TRBD1
CASSLGGGLGTDTQYF | TGTGCCAGCAGCTTAGGCGGGGGCTTGGGCACAGATACGCAGTATTTT | TRBJ2-3 | TRBV11-2 | NA | NA
CASSFTTSGITEETQYF | TGTGCCAGCAGTTTCACCACTAGCGGGATAACGGAAGAGACCCAGTACTTC | TRBJ2-5 | TRBV6-2/TRBV6-3 | NA | TRBD2
CATRRQGESGYTF | TGTGCCACAAGGAGGCAGGGGGAAAGTGGCTACACCTTC | TRBJ1-2 | TRBV19 | NA | TRBD1
CASSLRRGEYNEQFF | TGTGCCAGCAGCTTGCGGCGGGGGGAGTACAATGAGCAGTTCTTC | TRBJ2-1 | TRBV5-5 | NA | TRBD2